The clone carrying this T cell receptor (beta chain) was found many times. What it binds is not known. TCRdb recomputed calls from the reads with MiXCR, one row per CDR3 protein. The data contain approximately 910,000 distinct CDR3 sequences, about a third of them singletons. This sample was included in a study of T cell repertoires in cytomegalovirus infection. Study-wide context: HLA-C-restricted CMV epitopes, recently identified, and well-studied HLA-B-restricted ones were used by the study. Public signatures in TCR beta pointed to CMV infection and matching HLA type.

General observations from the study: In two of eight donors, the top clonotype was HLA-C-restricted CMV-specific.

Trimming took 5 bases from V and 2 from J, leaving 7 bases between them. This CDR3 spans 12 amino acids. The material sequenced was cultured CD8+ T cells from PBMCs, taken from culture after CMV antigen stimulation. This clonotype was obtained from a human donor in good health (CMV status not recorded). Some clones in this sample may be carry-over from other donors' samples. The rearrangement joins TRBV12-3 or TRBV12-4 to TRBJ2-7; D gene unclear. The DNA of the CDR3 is TGTGCCAGCAGTCGCTTGGCCTACGAGCAGTACTTC. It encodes CASSRLAYEQYF.